This TCR beta chain was sequenced for a study of shared clonotypes between healthy human individuals. On this clone: Antigen specificity is unknown.

Clones were read by immunoSEQ multiplex PCR, and TCRdb kept only the in-frame ones, dropping some. The sample comprises about 680,000 clones, around three quarters of which are singletons, and 1.5% to 2% rests with the top ten. Whole-study results and caveats: Inspection by rarefaction showed sorted-subset sequencing to be incomplete despite large depth.

The V segment lost 2 bases and the J segment 0 bases; nucleotides outside the gene matches: 4. Germline CDR1 KGHSH, CDR2 LQKENI. The CDR3 contains 17 residues. Only Caucasian adults living in Nashville, Tennessee made up the donor group. The chain links TRBV18 to TRBJ2-3; 11 bases are shared with TRBD2. The origin of this receptor is a woman in her 30s in good health. The sample was memory CD4+ T cells sorted from blood. Subset indicated: CD45RA-negative fraction. In DNA form, the CDR3 reads TGTGCCAGCTCACCAGGACTAGCGGGTACTAGCACAGATACGCAGTATTTT. Translating it yields CASSPGLAGTSTDTQYF.